This is a list of T cell receptor beta chains from one sample in a study of neurological immune-mediated disorders. TCRdb re-called the 5' RACE reads with MiXCR, one entry per CDR3 protein. The sample yields 59,000 or so distinct CDR3 sequences, roughly 13% seen once. What was sequenced was PBMCs. All receptors derive from an older woman with HTLV-1-associated myelopathy (HAM/TSP). Both conserved end residues are part of each CDR3. The order of the fields is clone size, J gene, D gene, V gene, CDR3 DNA, CDR3 protein. The D gene is left open where the match is weak. The listing skips clone size in some rows; elsewhere it reads once, few, many or a size class.

size: many
J: TRBJ2-1
D: .
V: TRBV20-1
DNA: TGCAGTGCTACCAGGGCCATTAACACCTACAATGAGCAGTTCTTC
CDR3: CSATRAINTYNEQFF

size: many
J: TRBJ2-2
D: TRBD1
V: TRBV5-6
DNA: TGTGCCAGCAGCTTGTTCGCCGGACAGGGGGGGAACACCGGGGAGCTGTTTTTT
CDR3: CASSLFAGQGGNTGELFF

size: many
J: TRBJ2-5
D: .
V: TRBV6-2/TRBV6-3
DNA: TGTGCCAGCAGTACCGCTAGGACCCAGTACTTC
CDR3: CASSTARTQYF

size: .
J: TRBJ2-1
D: TRBD2
V: TRBV6-5
DNA: TGTGCCACACTAGCGGGATCCGATGAGCAGTTCTTC
CDR3: CATLAGSDEQFF

size: many
J: TRBJ2-2
D: TRBD2
V: TRBV5-1
DNA: TGCGCCAGCAGCTCTTCCGGGACTACTACCGGGGAGCTGTTTTTT
CDR3: CASSSSGTTTGELFF

size: many
J: TRBJ1-4
D: .
V: TRBV6-5
DNA: TGTGCCAGCAGCCGCAAGCCCCCCGTCGCAACTAATGAAAAACTGTTTTTT
CDR3: CASSRKPPVATNEKLFF

size: many
J: TRBJ1-2
D: .
V: TRBV11-2
DNA: TGTGCCAGCAGCATCCACCTAGGGTGGTATGGCTACACCTTC
CDR3: CASSIHLGWYGYTF

size: many
J: TRBJ1-4
D: .
V: TRBV11-2
DNA: TGTGCCAGCAGCTTAGGGGCGGAGAGTGAAAAACTGTTTTTT
CDR3: CASSLGAESEKLFF

size: many
J: TRBJ1-6
D: .
V: TRBV12-3/TRBV12-4
DNA: TGTGCCAGCAGTTTGAACTCCTATAATTCACCCCTCCACTTT
CDR3: CASSLNSYNSPLHF

size: many
J: TRBJ2-6
D: .
V: TRBV27
DNA: TGTGCCAGCAGTTCCCGACAGGCTGCCTTCTCTGGGGCCAACGTCCTGACTTTC
CDR3: CASSSRQAAFSGANVLTF

size: many
J: TRBJ2-7
D: TRBD1
V: TRBV5-1
DNA: TGCGCCAGCAGGCCCGGGACAGGGTCCGTCGAGCAGTACTTC
CDR3: CASRPGTGSVEQYF

size: many
J: TRBJ2-3
D: .
V: TRBV20-1
DNA: TGCAGTGCTAAGGGGGTGTTCAGCGGGACCCGGAGGTCAGATACGCAGTATTTT
CDR3: CSAKGVFSGTRRSDTQYF

size: .
J: TRBJ2-2
D: .
V: TRBV20-1
DNA: TGCAGTGCTAGAACAGGGACAAGCGCCGGGGAGCTGTTTTTT
CDR3: CSARTGTSAGELFF

size: many
J: TRBJ2-1
D: TRBD2
V: TRBV15
DNA: TGTGCCACCAGCAGGGCTTCTGGGACTATTTCCTACAATGAGCAGTTCTTC
CDR3: CATSRASGTISYNEQFF

size: many
J: TRBJ2-2
D: TRBD2
V: TRBV28
DNA: TGTGCCAGCAGTTTATGGCGACTAGCGGGAGGGCCTGGGGAGCTGTTTTTT
CDR3: CASSLWRLAGGPGELFF

size: many
J: TRBJ2-7
D: TRBD1
V: TRBV29-1
DNA: TGCAGCGTCCTGAGGGGACAGGGGTTAGTGCAGTACTTC
CDR3: CSVLRGQGLVQYF

size: .
J: TRBJ1-1
D: .
V: TRBV3-1
DNA: TGTGCCAGCAGCCAAGATGTTGGGTTGGCTGAAGCTTTCTTT
CDR3: CASSQDVGLAEAFF